This paragraph covers one T cell receptor (beta chain) sequence. Antigen: not known. This specimen comes from a study of OX40 agonist ivuxolimab in advanced cancers. The wider study: Three patients showed partial responses: one hepatocellular carcinoma and two cutaneous melanoma cases.

TCRdb's table, derived via immunoSEQ multiplex PCR, lists solely in-frame clones and lacks some. The repertoire holds roughly 100,000 clones, with roughly 84% as singletons. CDR1 is ENHRY and CDR2 is SYGVKD in the germline V gene. The CDR3 contains 11 residues. Trimming cost V 3 bases and J 7 bases, with 6 bases left between them. Study conclusions and caveats: Some nonresponders additionally presented with little normalized T-cell clonal expansion.

This receptor was taken from an adult with an advanced solid tumor such as melanoma, head and neck, liver or kidney cancer. The chain combines TRBV10-3 with TRBJ1-1, with D hard to call. The sample was CD4+ or CD8+ T cells sorted from blood, taken in a trial of the OX40 agonist ivuxolimab. In nucleotides, the CDR3 is TGTGCCATCAGTGACGGCCTTGAAGCTTTCTTT. As protein: CAISDGLEAFF.